This T cell receptor beta chain came from a study of CD8 T cells in ankylosing spondylitis. The study's findings and limits: A motif of several highly homologous TCR beta variants was seen as apparently characteristic of ankylosing spondylitis blood. Relatively scarce in peripheral blood, disease-linked clones were CD8+. Reportedly, matched ankylosing spondylitis synovial fluid was significantly enriched for disease-linked clones.

Germline CDR1 SQVTM, CDR2 ANQGSEA. CDR3 length: 12 residues. V lost 1 base to trimming and J lost 9 bases, with 10 bases between them. This clonotype was seen many times. Antigen: not known. Quantitative 5'-RACE with molecular barcodes produced the TCR beta libraries. MiXCR, run by TCRdb on the 5' RACE reads, gives a single entry per CDR3 protein. Among around 35,000 distinct CDR3 sequences listed, approximately 10% were seen once. The chain is built from TRBV29-1 and TRBJ2-1, with D perhaps TRBD1 (6 bases). The sample consisted of synovial fluid, either unsorted or a sorted T cell fraction (not recorded which). This clonotype originated in a male donor with ankylosing spondylitis. Here the CDR3 reads CSVEGGGGEQFF. In DNA, the CDR3 is TGCAGCGTTGAAGGAGGGGGTGGTGAGCAGTTCTTC.